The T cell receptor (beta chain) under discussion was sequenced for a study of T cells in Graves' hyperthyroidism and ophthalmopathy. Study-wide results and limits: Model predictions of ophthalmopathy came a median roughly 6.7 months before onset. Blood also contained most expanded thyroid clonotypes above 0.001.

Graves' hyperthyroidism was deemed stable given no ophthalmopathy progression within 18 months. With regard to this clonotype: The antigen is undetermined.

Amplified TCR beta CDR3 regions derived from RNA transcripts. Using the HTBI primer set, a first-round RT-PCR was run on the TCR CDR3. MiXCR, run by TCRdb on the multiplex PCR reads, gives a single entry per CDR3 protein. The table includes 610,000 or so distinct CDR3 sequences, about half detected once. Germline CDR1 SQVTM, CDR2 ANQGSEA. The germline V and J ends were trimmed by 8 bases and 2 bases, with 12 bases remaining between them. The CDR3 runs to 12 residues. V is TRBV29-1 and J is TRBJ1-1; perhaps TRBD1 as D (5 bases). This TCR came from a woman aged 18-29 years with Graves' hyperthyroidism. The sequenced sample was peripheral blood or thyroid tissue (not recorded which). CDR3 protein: CSLPTVNTEAFF. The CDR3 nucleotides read TGCAGCTTGCCGACAGTTAACACTGAAGCTTTCTTT.